This T cell receptor (beta chain) derives from a study of blood T cell repertoires in COVID-19. As handled by the study authors: By means of reference gene primer amplification, nucleated cell counts were estimated. The repertoire was sequenced with immunoSEQ multiplex PCR; TCRdb's copy has only in-frame clones and lacks some. V, J and clone size are those of that table, while D and trimming were read from the DNA. The sample lists tens of thousands of clones; approximately 82% were seen once. The receptor comes from a man between 60 and 75 years old with acute or convalescent COVID-19. The sequenced material came from peripheral blood.

In DNA, the CDR3 is TGTGCCGTCGGGTCCCAGTATCAGCCCCAGCATTTT. It translates to CAVGSQYQPQHF. The chain uses TRBV10-3 and TRBJ1-5; D gene uncertain. V lost 11 bases and J 5 bases, leaving 13 bases between the germline ends. This CDR3 contains 12 residues. Germline loops: CDR1 ENHRY, CDR2 SYGVKD.